This T cell receptor (beta chain) was captured by sequencing in a study of CD8+ T cells in alopecia areata (dated by TCRdb to 2017 to 2018). Regarding the complete study: The treated patients, all with moderate-to-severe alopecia areata, were enrolled in an open-label pilot trial of oral tofacitinib given at 5 to 10 mg twice daily. Patients stayed on tofacitinib for 6 to 18 months and then had 6 months of follow-up off drug so that delayed response and recurrence could be assessed. To study T cell clonal expansion in alopecia areata, the researchers applied high-throughput TCRbeta sequencing to both the C3H/HeJ mouse model and human patients. Scalp tissue and sorted CD4+ and CD8+ peripheral blood T cells from patchy and totalis/universalis alopecia areata patients and from healthy controls were covered by human TCRbeta sequencing. Biopsies were taken from tofacitinib-treated patients at baseline and again at 4 and 24 weeks into treatment, and several of those patients also had a later scalp biopsy. Scalp clonality was compared among normal scalp (n=4), patchy alopecia areata scalp (n=8), and alopecia totalis/universalis scalp (n=8). RNA was obtained with the PAXgene miRNA kit for fixed scalp, the miRNeasy kit for PBMCs, and the RNeasy kit for mouse skin. Amplification of TCRbeta CDR3 regions was done by immunoSEQ multiplex PCR using 35 Vbeta forward primers and 13 Jbeta reverse primers. On the study overall, not on this receptor specifically: Unlike mouse skin, which is dominated by gammadelta T cells, normal human skin has resident alphabeta T cells that are also sequenced, and this complicates analysis of the scalp TCR repertoire. TCR sequences shared between patients were less clear than in mice, possibly partly because of HLA diversity in the patient population. Higher clonality and more expanded CD8+ clones were observed in lesional scalp than in normal scalp, particularly in alopecia totalis/universalis, a finding suggestive of antigenic drive.

Libraries were made using the immunoSEQ multiplex PCR assay. RNA was extracted from all samples and reverse transcribed into cDNA, which served as template for TCR sequencing. First-strand cDNA was synthesized with SuperScript III using a 2:1 mix of oligo-dT and random hexamers. Amplification bias was assessed with a synthetic immune receptor repertoire, and residual bias was removed computationally. In the source study's methods: After raw reads were preprocessed to remove errors, the CDR3 was defined following IMGT conventions as running from the conserved cysteine to phenylalanine. Clonality was computed as 1 minus the Shannon entropy, with the entropy normalized by log2 of the number of productive unique TCRs. CD4 or CD8 identity of scalp clones was inferred by cross-referencing scalp TCRbeta sequences with sorted blood CD4 and CD8 repertoires. TCRdb mirrors the immuneACCESS table, restricted to in-frame sequences. Some clones are absent from its copies; in checked studies, under half trace to an unresolved V gene, and the reason for the others is unknown. V, J and clone size were drawn from that table, and D and trimming were deduced from the DNA. The sample table lists 150,000 to 200,000 clones, just over 65% of them with a count of one. Approximately 10% of the sample is held by the ten biggest clonotypes.

Per the publication, the time point label means: baseline before oral tofacitinib. Lesional scalp punch biopsies and peripheral blood were obtained from alopecia areata patients. PBMCs were isolated by density centrifugation and stained for CD3, CD4 and CD8, and CD4+ and CD8+ T cells were sorted on a FACSAria. As encoded in the germline V gene, CDR1 is SGHDN while CDR2 is FVKESK. V is pared back by 1 base and J by 3 bases, with 9 bases lying between the germline termini. CDR3 length: 14 amino acids, cysteine to phenylalanine. Only the CDR3 DNA stays, 42 bases, in frame from base 1. On this clone itself: The antigen it binds to is not known. Base quality data are lacking; no much larger clone is found one base away. This sample also contains other DNA sequences that code for the same CDR3.

The chain uses TRBV14 and TRBJ2-5, with the identity of the D gene unclear. This specimen consisted of CD8+ T cells sorted from blood, obtained at week 0. The origin of this receptor is a human donor with alopecia areata. The CDR3 is CASSQVDGEETQYF. The bases are TGTGCCAGCAGCCAAGTTGACGGTGAAGAGACCCAGTACTTC.